These T cell receptor beta chains were read from a single sample in a study of control samples from healthy donors and cancer patients. The method was immunoSEQ multiplex PCR; TCRdb's version includes in-frame clones alone and lacks a portion of them. Here the sample spans 390,000 or so clones, over 75% being singletons. Sequencing used PBMCs. The receptors here all came from a man between 35 and 55 years old with head and neck cancer. Both conserved end residues are part of each CDR3.

v_call: TRBV7-9; j_call: TRBJ1-5; cdr3_aa: CASSSEDRSQPQHF
v_call: TRBV7-3; j_call: TRBJ2-3; cdr3_aa: CASSFGLAGTGTDTQYF
v_call: TRBV18; j_call: TRBJ2-7; cdr3_aa: CASSPSGPTLYEQYF
v_call: TRBV29-1; j_call: TRBJ1-2; cdr3_aa: CSVEWTATGFYGYTF
v_call: TRBV28; j_call: TRBJ1-4; cdr3_aa: CASLDRGRPNEKLFF
v_call: TRBV5-8; j_call: TRBJ1-1; cdr3_aa: CASSLRGGQAFF
v_call: TRBV18; j_call: TRBJ2-5; cdr3_aa: CASSLDQETQYF
v_call: TRBV20-1; j_call: TRBJ2-7; cdr3_aa: CRASRGPLGYEQYF
v_call: TRBV5-4; j_call: TRBJ2-1; cdr3_aa: CASSFRTSGNNEQFF
v_call: TRBV7-2; j_call: TRBJ1-3; cdr3_aa: CASRRRAGGNTIYF
v_call: TRBV27; j_call: TRBJ2-6; cdr3_aa: CASSFLGGTGGSGANVLTF
v_call: TRBV25-1; j_call: TRBJ1-2; cdr3_aa: CASRETGSYGYTF
v_call: TRBV19; j_call: TRBJ2-7; cdr3_aa: CASSIGGTSYEQYF
v_call: TRBV14; j_call: TRBJ1-2; cdr3_aa: CASSQASYGYTF
v_call: TRBV7-8; j_call: TRBJ2-5; cdr3_aa: CASSLAQETQYF
v_call: TRBV28; j_call: TRBJ2-7; cdr3_aa: CASSLGLAGEVGEQYF
v_call: TRBV27; j_call: TRBJ2-5; cdr3_aa: CASSRTGFSETQYF
v_call: TRBV2; j_call: TRBJ2-3; cdr3_aa: CASSGLLAEVGTDTQYF
v_call: TRBV29-1; j_call: TRBJ2-5; cdr3_aa: CSVPRGAEETQYF
v_call: TRBV7-2; j_call: TRBJ2-1; cdr3_aa: CASSLQGAGPYNEQFF
v_call: TRBV11-2; j_call: TRBJ2-7; cdr3_aa: CASIKRQVGEQYF
v_call: TRBV11-2; j_call: TRBJ2-7; cdr3_aa: CASSPPDSSYEQYF
v_call: TRBV7-2; j_call: TRBJ1-2; cdr3_aa: CASSLGAQGAVGYTF
v_call: TRBV28; j_call: TRBJ1-4; cdr3_aa: CASSVAGVRGEKLFF
v_call: TRBV6-5; j_call: TRBJ2-7; cdr3_aa: CASQLDAARHYEQYF
v_call: TRBV6-9; j_call: TRBJ1-3; cdr3_aa: CATPGQGNASGNTIYF
v_call: TRBV7-2; j_call: TRBJ2-3; cdr3_aa: CASSTGLAGGNTQYF
v_call: TRBV24-1; j_call: TRBJ2-2; cdr3_aa: CATSDPGPSNTGELFF
v_call: TRBV3-1/TRBV3-2; j_call: TRBJ1-1; cdr3_aa: CASSEDDRRQAFF
v_call: TRBV19; j_call: TRBJ1-5; cdr3_aa: CASRRLIAGDVQPQHF
v_call: TRBV6-5; j_call: TRBJ2-7; cdr3_aa: CASSRTASTYEQYF
v_call: TRBV19; j_call: TRBJ2-2; cdr3_aa: CASSIASTGELFF
v_call: TRBV2; j_call: TRBJ2-5; cdr3_aa: CASRIRTGVGETQYF
v_call: TRBV27; j_call: TRBJ2-2; cdr3_aa: CASSRDPGQGIWELFF
v_call: TRBV5-8; j_call: TRBJ1-4; cdr3_aa: CASSFRGTTNEKLFF
v_call: TRBV10-2; j_call: TRBJ2-7; cdr3_aa: CASSEQGPLLQYF
v_call: TRBV2; j_call: TRBJ1-1; cdr3_aa: CASTKESGEGTEAFF
v_call: TRBV25-1; j_call: TRBJ1-3; cdr3_aa: CASSRQGFNSGNTIYF
v_call: TRBV7-9; j_call: TRBJ2-7; cdr3_aa: CASSLTGTFYEQYF
v_call: TRBV7-9; j_call: TRBJ2-2; cdr3_aa: CATGSGLNTGELFF
v_call: TRBV3-1/TRBV3-2; j_call: TRBJ2-5; cdr3_aa: CASSQDGRGLTKNTQYF
v_call: TRBV27; j_call: TRBJ1-4; cdr3_aa: CASSLDGQGAATNEKLFF
v_call: TRBV27; j_call: TRBJ2-2; cdr3_aa: CASSLLGTGELFF
v_call: TRBV7-2; j_call: TRBJ2-3; cdr3_aa: CASITGGGALTQYF
v_call: TRBV4-3; j_call: TRBJ1-1; cdr3_aa: CASSQVLGMNTEAFF
v_call: TRBV30; j_call: TRBJ1-3; cdr3_aa: CAWSKGNTIYF
v_call: TRBV27; j_call: TRBJ1-1; cdr3_aa: CASSLYPGSTEAFF
v_call: TRBV18; j_call: TRBJ1-6; cdr3_aa: CASSPWTDNSPLHF
v_call: TRBV6-7; j_call: TRBJ2-7; cdr3_aa: CASRRVLLTGVYEQYF
v_call: TRBV5-1; j_call: TRBJ2-1; cdr3_aa: CASRRLAGVSYNEQFF
v_call: TRBV7-9; j_call: TRBJ2-5; cdr3_aa: CASSPPRHTQETQYF
v_call: TRBV20-1; j_call: TRBJ2-5; cdr3_aa: CSARPEYF
v_call: TRBV12-3/TRBV12-4; j_call: TRBJ2-3; cdr3_aa: CASRLTAVTQYF
v_call: TRBV27; j_call: TRBJ2-1; cdr3_aa: CASSLMGASGREKQFF
v_call: TRBV7-2; j_call: TRBJ1-4; cdr3_aa: CASSLEPGAGNEKLFF
v_call: TRBV6-2/TRBV6-3; j_call: TRBJ2-5; cdr3_aa: CASSYSGGPQETQYF
v_call: TRBV5-6; j_call: TRBJ2-3; cdr3_aa: CASSFGRGRDTQYF
v_call: TRBV28; j_call: TRBJ1-3; cdr3_aa: CASSSDINTIYF
v_call: TRBV6-5; j_call: TRBJ1-1; cdr3_aa: CASSYETYTEAFF
v_call: TRBV19; j_call: TRBJ1-3; cdr3_aa: CASSPGHEGNTIYF